The 14 T cell receptor beta chains presented below share a single source sample, sequenced in a study of patients and donors after allogeneic stem cell transplantation (dated by TCRdb to the early 2020s). Library creation used RT-PCR. The reads were generated on a NextSeq 550. Through fastp at Q25 and MiXCR, TCRdb rebuilt clones from the public reads, retaining in-frame beta chains. Rows merge per CDR3 protein into single entries with the most common DNA and genes. Within this sample are about 25,000 distinct CDR3 sequences, with roughly 43% of them counted one time only. Of the sample, over 70% is held by the ten largest clones. Sequencing used blood, either unsorted or a sorted T cell fraction (not recorded which). Every receptor here comes from a human donor who was either an allogeneic HSCT recipient or a stem cell or donor lymphocyte infusion donor (not recorded which). It is not recorded whose cells these are; they may come from a transplant donor.

About this clonotype itself: The junction departs from the called germline gene at one end, perhaps through a read error. J is TRBJ1-2 and V is TRBV7-2; maybe TRBD1 (6 bases). Germline V lookup: CDR1 SGHTA, CDR2 FQGNSA. This CDR3 comprises 15 residues. CDR3 sequence reads: CAGSLQQTGKDGYTF. DNA of the CDR3: TGTGCCGGCAGCCTACAACAAACAGGGAAAGATGGCTACACCTTC.

This clonotype was picked up many times. This chain links TRBV25-1 with TRBJ1-2; D not certain. Germline values: CDR1 MGHDK, CDR2 SYGVNS. With 4 bases removed from V and 3 bases from J, the gap between germline ends came to 6 bases. The CDR3 length is 12 residues. CDR3 protein: CASSVGDYGYTF. The CDR3 nucleotides are TGTGCCAGCAGTGTTGGCGACTATGGCTACACCTTC.

CDR3 amino acids: CASSQQTGGRTDTQYF. As DNA, the CDR3 is TGCGCCAGCAGCCAGCAGACAGGGGGGAGGACAGATACGCAGTATTTT. This sequence joins TRBV4-1 and TRBJ2-3, with TRBD1 matching 9 bases. CDR1 is MGHRA, CDR2 YSYEKL, per germline. The J segment lost 3 bases and the V segment lost 3 bases, leaving 7 bases of the junction unmatched. This CDR3 has 16 amino acids.

The DNA for the CDR3 is TGTGCCAGCAGTTTCCCACAGGGGGAGAACACTGAAGCTTTCTTT. Its protein is CASSFPQGENTEAFF. This chain uses TRBV6-6 with TRBJ1-1, with 8 nucleotides matching TRBD1. With 4 bases clipped from V and 1 base from J, the junction kept 5 bases outside the gene matches. This CDR3 has 15 residues. CDR1 and CDR2 from the germline V gene are MNHNY and SVGAGI (reference sequence).

The V and J genes are TRBV9 and TRBJ2-4; the D gene is possibly TRBD2 (6 bases). Germline V gene lookup returns CDR1 SGDLS and CDR2 YYNGEE. V was clipped by 4 bases and J by 0 bases, with 8 bases between them. The CDR3 has 14 residues. The CDR3 bases are TGTGCCAGCAGCTTGGGGGGAGCCAAAAACATTCAGTACTTC. Amino acids: CASSLGGAKNIQYF.

This clonotype was seen a handful of times. One junction end disagrees with the germline gene, perhaps due to a read error. The gene calls are TRBV20-1 and TRBJ1-1; D uncertain. The germline CDR1 and CDR2 sequences are DFQATT and SNEGSKA (reference sequence). The CDR3 extends over 10 amino acids. CDR3 loop: CSPRVTEAFF. CDR3 nucleotide sequence: TGCAGTCCTAGGGTAACTGAAGCTTTCTTT.

The rearrangement joins TRBV25-1 to TRBJ1-4; TRBD1 is a possible D gene (5 bases). The V end was cut by 4 bases, the J end by 7 bases, with 16 bases between. CDR1 and CDR2 (germline): MGHDK, SYGVNS. The CDR3 has 15 amino acids. CDR3 in amino acids: CASSGRMGVSEKLFF. The DNA for the CDR3 is TGTGCCAGCAGTGGCCGCATGGGGGTTAGTGAAAAACTGTTTTTT.

The rearrangement joins TRBV5-6 to TRBJ2-7; 7 bases line up with TRBD1. With 0 bases clipped from V and 2 bases from J, the junction kept 2 bases outside the gene matches. Germline V gives CDR1 SGHDT, CDR2 YYEEEE. The CDR3 runs to 14 residues. CDR3 protein: CASSLAGTAYEQYF. CDR3 DNA: TGTGCCAGCAGCTTGGCGGGGACAGCCTACGAGCAGTACTTC.

CDR3 in amino acids: CSAQDFYEQYF. Here the CDR3 DNA reads TGCAGTGCTCAGGACTTCTACGAGCAGTACTTC. The chain uses TRBV20-1 and TRBJ2-7, with TRBD2 as a possible D gene (5 bases). The CDR3 length is 11 residues. V shed 5 bases and J shed 3 bases, with 8 bases lying between them. The germline V gene encodes CDR1 DFQATT and CDR2 SNEGSKA (reference sequence).

The chain links TRBV6-6 to TRBJ2-1, with TRBD2 matching 10 bases. The trim removed 0 bases at V and 5 bases at J, leaving 4 bases unmatched. Germline CDR1 MNHNY, CDR2 SVGAGI (reference sequence). There are 16 residues in the CDR3. The DNA of the CDR3 is TGTGCCAGCAGTTACTCGGGGAGCGGGGGGGACAATGAGCAGTTCTTC. It is translated as CASSYSGSGGDNEQFF.

The genes are TRBV29-1 and TRBJ1-1; D perhaps matches TRBD1 (6 bases). Germline V lookup: CDR1 SQVTM, CDR2 ANQGSEA. CDR3 length equals 12 residues. V dropped 7 bases and J dropped 1 base, with 10 bases sitting between them. The CDR3 coding sequence is TGCAGCGCGGGACACCCGAACACTGAAGCTTTCTTT. Translated, it gives CSAGHPNTEAFF. Full variable domain (missing parts from reference TRBV29-1 and TRBJ1-1): SAVISQKPSRDICQRGTSLTIQCQVDSQVTMMFWYRQQPGQSLTLIATANQGSEATYESGFVIDKFPISRPNLTFSTLTVSNMSPEDSSIYLCSAGHPNTEAFFGQGTRLTVV.

This chain links TRBV29-1 with TRBJ1-4; 8 positions agree with TRBD1. V was clipped by 4 bases and J by 7 bases; unmatched bases: 5. Germline V gene data show CDR1 as SQVTM and CDR2 as ANQGSEA. This CDR3 has 13 amino acids. CDR3 nucleotides: TGCAGCGTTGCGACAGGGGCTCGTGAAAAACTGTTTTTT. Protein product: CSVATGAREKLFF.

The chain carries TRBV2 and TRBJ1-6; 10 nucleotides align to TRBD1. Germline CDR1 reads SNHLY; CDR2 reads FYNNEI. Germline trimming cut 6 bases from V and 4 bases from J; bases unmatched to any gene: 3. The CDR3 contains 15 residues. The DNA for the CDR3 is TGTGCCAGCAGCCGGGACAGGGGTTATAATTCACCCCTCCACTTT. Translating gives CASSRDRGYNSPLHF.

The chain links TRBV9 to TRBJ1-1, with D maybe TRBD1 (5 bases). Deletions cut 6 bases from V and 0 bases from J, with 12 bases between. This CDR3 has 14 amino acids. Germline assignment: CDR1 SGDLS and CDR2 YYNGEE. The CDR3 DNA sequence: TGTGCCAGCACCAAGGCGACAGTGAACACTGAAGCTTTCTTT. It specifies CASTKATVNTEAFF.